A selection of T cell receptor beta chains follows, all from one sample in a study of OX40 agonist ivuxolimab in advanced cancers. Produced via immunoSEQ multiplex PCR; TCRdb's table is partial and in-frame only. This table has about 89,000 clones, roughly 90% appearing once. This sample comprised CD4+ or CD8+ T cells sorted from blood, obtained in a trial of the OX40 agonist ivuxolimab. The receptors derive from an adult with an advanced solid tumor such as melanoma, head and neck, liver or kidney cancer. CDR3s include the opening cysteine and the closing phenylalanine or tryptophan. The D gene is left open where the match is weak. Expanded clones get a size class; other rows say once, few or many, or leave the size out.

abundance: -
j_gene: TRBJ1-2
len: 15
d_gene: TRBD1
v_gene: TRBV18
CDR3nt: TGTGCCAGCTCCCCAGGTGGGACAGGGACCTATGGCTACACCTTC
CDR3aa: CASSPGGTGTYGYTF

abundance: -
j_gene: TRBJ1-1
len: 13
d_gene: -
v_gene: TRBV7-2
CDR3nt: TGTGCCAGCAGTTCATGGGGGCAGGGCTTAGCTTTCTTT
CDR3aa: CASSSWGQGLAFF

abundance: -
j_gene: TRBJ1-5
len: 14
d_gene: -
v_gene: TRBV5-1
CDR3nt: TGCGCCAGCAGCGTGGGAGACAGCAATCAGCCCCAGCATTTT
CDR3aa: CASSVGDSNQPQHF

abundance: -
j_gene: TRBJ1-2
len: 13
d_gene: TRBD1
v_gene: TRBV7-2
CDR3nt: TGTGCCAGCAGCCCGGACAGGAACTATGGCTACACCTTC
CDR3aa: CASSPDRNYGYTF

abundance: -
j_gene: TRBJ2-5
len: 13
d_gene: -
v_gene: TRBV18
CDR3nt: TGTGCCAGCTCACCGCCTCTCCAAGAGACCCAGTACTTC
CDR3aa: CASSPPLQETQYF

abundance: -
j_gene: TRBJ1-5
len: 15
d_gene: -
v_gene: TRBV11-2
CDR3nt: TGTGCCAGCAGCTTATCGGCAGGCTTCAATCAGCCCCAGCATTTT
CDR3aa: CASSLSAGFNQPQHF

abundance: -
j_gene: TRBJ1-6
len: 15
d_gene: -
v_gene: TRBV18
CDR3nt: TGTGCCAGCTCAGACCAGAGCTCCTATAATTCACCCCTCCACTTT
CDR3aa: CASSDQSSYNSPLHF

abundance: -
j_gene: TRBJ2-6
len: 15
d_gene: -
v_gene: TRBV7-2
CDR3nt: TGTGCCAGCAGCTTCCAGTCCTCTGGGGCCAACGTCCTGACTTTC
CDR3aa: CASSFQSSGANVLTF

abundance: -
j_gene: TRBJ2-7
len: 14
d_gene: TRBD1
v_gene: TRBV7-3
CDR3nt: TGTGCCAGCAGCCCCCAGACAGGGGGAAGCGAGCAGTACTTC
CDR3aa: CASSPQTGGSEQYF

abundance: -
j_gene: TRBJ2-3
len: 15
d_gene: -
v_gene: TRBV5-1
CDR3nt: TGCGCCAGCAGCTTATGGGGGGTGCTCACAGATACGCAGTATTTT
CDR3aa: CASSLWGVLTDTQYF

abundance: -
j_gene: TRBJ2-3
len: 12
d_gene: -
v_gene: TRBV18
CDR3nt: TGTGCCAGCTCACCAGCGCTAGAGGCGCAGTATTTT
CDR3aa: CASSPALEAQYF

abundance: -
j_gene: TRBJ1-5
len: 13
d_gene: -
v_gene: TRBV27
CDR3nt: TGTGCCAGCAGTTCCTCTAGGGATCCGCCCCAGCATTTT
CDR3aa: CASSSSRDPPQHF

abundance: -
j_gene: TRBJ2-3
len: 16
d_gene: -
v_gene: TRBV19
CDR3nt: TGTGCCAGTAGTATCGGGCAATCAGAACTTACAGATACGCAGTATTTT
CDR3aa: CASSIGQSELTDTQYF

abundance: once
j_gene: TRBJ2-3
len: 13
d_gene: -
v_gene: TRBV18
CDR3nt: TGTGCCAGCTCAATTAGGGACACAGATACGCAGTATTTT
CDR3aa: CASSIRDTDTQYF

abundance: -
j_gene: TRBJ1-4
len: 15
d_gene: -
v_gene: TRBV19
CDR3nt: TGTGCCAGTAGTGAGGTCCAATCAACTAATGAAAAACTGTTTTTT
CDR3aa: CASSEVQSTNEKLFF

abundance: -
j_gene: TRBJ1-2
len: 14
d_gene: TRBD1
v_gene: TRBV30
CDR3nt: TGTGCCTGGAGGAGGGACAGGGATTTTGGTGGCTACACCTTC
CDR3aa: CAWRRDRDFGGYTF

abundance: once
j_gene: TRBJ2-3
len: 15
d_gene: TRBD1
v_gene: TRBV25-1
CDR3nt: TGTGCCAGCAGTGCCCAGGGGGATCTGACAGATACGCAGTATTTT
CDR3aa: CASSAQGDLTDTQYF

abundance: once
j_gene: TRBJ2-5
len: 11
d_gene: -
v_gene: TRBV20-1
CDR3nt: TGCAGTGCCTACAGGGCTGAGACCCAGTACTTC
CDR3aa: CSAYRAETQYF

abundance: -
j_gene: TRBJ2-3
len: 13
d_gene: -
v_gene: TRBV6-5
CDR3nt: TGTGCCAGCAGGGGAACCAGCACAGATACGCAGTATTTT
CDR3aa: CASRGTSTDTQYF

abundance: -
j_gene: TRBJ1-2
len: 14
d_gene: -
v_gene: TRBV19
CDR3nt: TGTGCCAGTAGTATAAACGGAGAACAGCCTGGCTACACCTTC
CDR3aa: CASSINGEQPGYTF

abundance: -
j_gene: TRBJ2-7
len: 16
d_gene: TRBD1
v_gene: TRBV5-6
CDR3nt: TGTGCCAGCAGCTCCCAGACAGGGGGAAGCTCCTACGAGCAGTACTTC
CDR3aa: CASSSQTGGSSYEQYF

abundance: once
j_gene: TRBJ2-5
len: 16
d_gene: TRBD2
v_gene: TRBV13
CDR3nt: TGTGCCAGCAGCCAGAGGGCGGGAGGGCCCCAAGAGACCCAGTACTTC
CDR3aa: CASSQRAGGPQETQYF

abundance: -
j_gene: TRBJ2-7
len: 12
d_gene: -
v_gene: TRBV9
CDR3nt: TGTGCCAGCAGCTCGAGTTTGGACGAGCAGTACTTC
CDR3aa: CASSSSLDEQYF

abundance: -
j_gene: TRBJ1-4
len: 15
d_gene: -
v_gene: TRBV2
CDR3nt: TGTGCCAGCAGAACCCCCAGGGTGGCTAATGAAAAACTGTTTTTT
CDR3aa: CASRTPRVANEKLFF

abundance: -
j_gene: TRBJ2-5
len: 12
d_gene: -
v_gene: TRBV19
CDR3nt: TGTGCCAGTAGTATGAATGGGGAGACCCAGTACTTC
CDR3aa: CASSMNGETQYF

abundance: -
j_gene: TRBJ2-5
len: 15
d_gene: -
v_gene: TRBV30
CDR3nt: TGTGCCTGGAGGCCCGGGAGCCTGGGGGGAGAGACCCAGTACTTC
CDR3aa: CAWRPGSLGGETQYF

abundance: few
j_gene: TRBJ1-2
len: 15
d_gene: -
v_gene: TRBV7-2
CDR3nt: TGTGCCAGCAGCCCTAGTTGGGGGCAAGGCTATGGCTACACCTTC
CDR3aa: CASSPSWGQGYGYTF

abundance: -
j_gene: TRBJ2-3
len: 14
d_gene: TRBD2
v_gene: TRBV2
CDR3nt: TGTGCCAGCAGCGGACTAGCGGGCACAGATACGCAGTATTTT
CDR3aa: CASSGLAGTDTQYF